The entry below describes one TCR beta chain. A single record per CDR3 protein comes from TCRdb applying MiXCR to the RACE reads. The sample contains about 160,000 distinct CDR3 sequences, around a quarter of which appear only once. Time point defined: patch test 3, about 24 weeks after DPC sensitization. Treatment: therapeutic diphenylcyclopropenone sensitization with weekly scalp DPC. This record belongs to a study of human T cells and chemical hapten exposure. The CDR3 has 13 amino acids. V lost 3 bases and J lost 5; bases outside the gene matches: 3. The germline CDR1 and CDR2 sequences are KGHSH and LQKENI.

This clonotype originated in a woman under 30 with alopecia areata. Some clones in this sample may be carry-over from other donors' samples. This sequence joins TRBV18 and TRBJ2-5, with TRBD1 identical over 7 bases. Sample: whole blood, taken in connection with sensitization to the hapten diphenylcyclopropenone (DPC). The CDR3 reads CASSPGQTETQYF. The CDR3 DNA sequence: TGTGCCAGCTCACCGGGACAGACGGAGACCCAGTACTTC.